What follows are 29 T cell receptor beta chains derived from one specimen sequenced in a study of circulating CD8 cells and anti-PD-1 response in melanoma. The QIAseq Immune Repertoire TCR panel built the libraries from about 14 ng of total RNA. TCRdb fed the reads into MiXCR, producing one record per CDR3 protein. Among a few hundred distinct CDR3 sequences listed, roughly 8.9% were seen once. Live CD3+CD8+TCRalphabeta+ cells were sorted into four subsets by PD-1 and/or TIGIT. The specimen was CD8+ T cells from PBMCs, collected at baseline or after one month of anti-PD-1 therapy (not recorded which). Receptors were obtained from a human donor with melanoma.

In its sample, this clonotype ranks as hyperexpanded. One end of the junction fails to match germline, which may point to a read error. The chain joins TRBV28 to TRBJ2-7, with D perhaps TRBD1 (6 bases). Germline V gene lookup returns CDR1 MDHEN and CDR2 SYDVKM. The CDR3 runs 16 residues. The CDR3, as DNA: TGTGCCAGCAGCCCTACCCCCAAACCTGACAGGATTACTTTGGACTTC. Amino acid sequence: CASSPTPKPDRITLDF.

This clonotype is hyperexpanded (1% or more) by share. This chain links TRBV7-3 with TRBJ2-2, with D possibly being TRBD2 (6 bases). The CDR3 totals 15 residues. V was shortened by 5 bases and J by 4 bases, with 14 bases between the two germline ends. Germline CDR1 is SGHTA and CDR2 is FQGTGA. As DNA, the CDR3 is TGTGCCAGCAGCCGGCTAGCGAGAGGCACCGGGGAGCTGTTTTTT. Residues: CASSRLARGTGELFF.

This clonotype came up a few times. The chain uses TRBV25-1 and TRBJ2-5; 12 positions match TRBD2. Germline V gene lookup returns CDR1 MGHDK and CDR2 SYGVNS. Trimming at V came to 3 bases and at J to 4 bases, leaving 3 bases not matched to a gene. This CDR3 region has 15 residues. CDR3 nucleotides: TGTGCCAGCAGTGATGGACTAGCGGGAAGAGAGACCCAGTACTTC. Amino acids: CASSDGLAGRETQYF.

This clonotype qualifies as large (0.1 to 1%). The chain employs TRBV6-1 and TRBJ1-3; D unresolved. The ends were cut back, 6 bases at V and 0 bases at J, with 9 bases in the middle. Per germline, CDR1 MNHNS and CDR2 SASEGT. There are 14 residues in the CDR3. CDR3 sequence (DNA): TGTGCCAGCAGCCCCCCAAGCTCTGGAAACACCATATATTTT. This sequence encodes CASSPPSSGNTIYF.

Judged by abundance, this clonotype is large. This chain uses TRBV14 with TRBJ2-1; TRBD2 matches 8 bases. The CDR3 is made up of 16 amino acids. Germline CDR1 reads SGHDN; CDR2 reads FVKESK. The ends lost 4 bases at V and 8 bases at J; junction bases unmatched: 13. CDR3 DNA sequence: TGTGCCAGCAGCCGGCGAGCGGGAGCGTCGGCCCATGAGCAGTTCTTC. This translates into CASSRRAGASAHEQFF.

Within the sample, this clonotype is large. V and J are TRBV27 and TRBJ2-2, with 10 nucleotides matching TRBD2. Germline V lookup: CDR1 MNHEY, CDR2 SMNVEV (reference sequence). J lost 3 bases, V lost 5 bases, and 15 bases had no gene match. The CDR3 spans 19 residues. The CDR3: CASSPIASGSVGDTGELFF. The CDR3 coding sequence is TGTGCCAGCAGTCCCATCGCTAGCGGGAGTGTGGGGGACACCGGGGAGCTGTTTTTT.

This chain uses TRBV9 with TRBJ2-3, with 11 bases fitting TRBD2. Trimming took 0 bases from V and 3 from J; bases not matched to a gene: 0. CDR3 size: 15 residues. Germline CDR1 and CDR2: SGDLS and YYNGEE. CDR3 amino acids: CASSVGTSGTDTQYF. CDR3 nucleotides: TGTGCCAGCAGCGTAGGGACTAGCGGGACAGATACGCAGTATTTT.

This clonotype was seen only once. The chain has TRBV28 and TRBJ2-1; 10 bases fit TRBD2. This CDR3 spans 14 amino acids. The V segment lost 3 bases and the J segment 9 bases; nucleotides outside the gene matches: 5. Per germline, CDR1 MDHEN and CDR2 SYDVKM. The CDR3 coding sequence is TGTGCCAGCAGTTTGGCTAGCGGGAGCAGTGAGCAGTTCTTC. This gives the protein CASSLASGSSEQFF.

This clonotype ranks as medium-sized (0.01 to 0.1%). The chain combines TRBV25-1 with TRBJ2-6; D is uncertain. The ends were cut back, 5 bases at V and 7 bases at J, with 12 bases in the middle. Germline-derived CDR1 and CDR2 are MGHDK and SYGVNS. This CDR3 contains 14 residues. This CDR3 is CASSKSGDANVLTF. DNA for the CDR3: TGTGCCAGCAGTAAATCCGGAGATGCCAACGTCCTGACTTTC.

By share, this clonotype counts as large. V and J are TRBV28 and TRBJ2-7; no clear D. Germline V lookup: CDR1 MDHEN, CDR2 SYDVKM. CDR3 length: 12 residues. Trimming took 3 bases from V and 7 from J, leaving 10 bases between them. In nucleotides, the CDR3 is TGTGCCAGCAGTTTTGCCCCCTCTGAGCAGTACTTC. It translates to CASSFAPSEQYF.

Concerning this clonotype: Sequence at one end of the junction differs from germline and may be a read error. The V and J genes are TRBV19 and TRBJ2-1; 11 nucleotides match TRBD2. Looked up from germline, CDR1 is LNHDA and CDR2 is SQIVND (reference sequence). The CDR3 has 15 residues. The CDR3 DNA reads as TGTGCCAGTAGCATAGGACTAGCGGGTTACAATGAGCAGTTCTTC. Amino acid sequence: CASSIGLAGYNEQFF.

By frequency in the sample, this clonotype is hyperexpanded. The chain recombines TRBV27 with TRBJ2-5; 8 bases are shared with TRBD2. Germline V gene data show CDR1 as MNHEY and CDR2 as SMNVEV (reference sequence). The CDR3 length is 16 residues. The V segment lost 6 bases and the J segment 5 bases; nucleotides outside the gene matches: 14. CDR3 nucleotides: TGTGCCAGCAGCCAAGGACTAGCCGGATTGGAGGAGACCCAGTACTTC. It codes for CASSQGLAGLEETQYF.

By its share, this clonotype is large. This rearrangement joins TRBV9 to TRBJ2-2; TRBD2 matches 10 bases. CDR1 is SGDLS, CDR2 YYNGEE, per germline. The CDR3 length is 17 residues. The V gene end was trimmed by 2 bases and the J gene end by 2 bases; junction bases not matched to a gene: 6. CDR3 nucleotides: TGTGCCAGCAGCGTTAAACGGACTAGCGGAAACACCGGGGAGCTGTTTTTT. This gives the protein CASSVKRTSGNTGELFF.

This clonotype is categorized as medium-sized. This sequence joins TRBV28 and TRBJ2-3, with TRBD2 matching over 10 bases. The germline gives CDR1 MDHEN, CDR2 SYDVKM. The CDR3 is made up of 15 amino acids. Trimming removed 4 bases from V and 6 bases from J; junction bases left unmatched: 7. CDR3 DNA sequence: TGTGCCAGCAGTTCCCGGCTAGCGGGAGCCGATACGCAGTATTTT. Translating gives CASSSRLAGADTQYF.

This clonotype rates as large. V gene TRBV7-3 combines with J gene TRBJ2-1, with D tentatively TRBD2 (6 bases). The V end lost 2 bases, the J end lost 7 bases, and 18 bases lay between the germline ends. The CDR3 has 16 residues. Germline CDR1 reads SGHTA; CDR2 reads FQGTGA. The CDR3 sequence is CASSLVPGEVKNEQFF. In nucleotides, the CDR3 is TGTGCCAGCAGCTTAGTGCCGGGAGAAGTAAAGAATGAGCAGTTCTTC.

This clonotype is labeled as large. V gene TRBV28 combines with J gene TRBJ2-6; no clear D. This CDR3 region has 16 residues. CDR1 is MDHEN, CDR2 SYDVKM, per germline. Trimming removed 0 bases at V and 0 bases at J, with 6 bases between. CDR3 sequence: CASSLWVSSGANVLTF. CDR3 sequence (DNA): TGTGCCAGCAGTTTATGGGTTAGCTCTGGGGCCAACGTCCTGACTTTC.

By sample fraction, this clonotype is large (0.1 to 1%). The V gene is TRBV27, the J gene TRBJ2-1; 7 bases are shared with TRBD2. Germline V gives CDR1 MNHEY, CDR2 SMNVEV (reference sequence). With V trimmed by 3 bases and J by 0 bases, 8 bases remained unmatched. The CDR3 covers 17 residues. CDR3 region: CASSFVVAGSSYNEQFF. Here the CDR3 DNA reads TGTGCCAGCAGTTTTGTGGTAGCGGGTAGCTCCTACAATGAGCAGTTCTTC.

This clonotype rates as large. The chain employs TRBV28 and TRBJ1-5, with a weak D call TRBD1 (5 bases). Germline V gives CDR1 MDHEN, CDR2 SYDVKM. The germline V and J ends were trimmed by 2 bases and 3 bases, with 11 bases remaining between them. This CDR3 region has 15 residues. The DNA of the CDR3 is TGTGCCAGCAGTTTAGTGACAGCGACCAATCAGCCCCAGCATTTT. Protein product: CASSLVTATNQPQHF.

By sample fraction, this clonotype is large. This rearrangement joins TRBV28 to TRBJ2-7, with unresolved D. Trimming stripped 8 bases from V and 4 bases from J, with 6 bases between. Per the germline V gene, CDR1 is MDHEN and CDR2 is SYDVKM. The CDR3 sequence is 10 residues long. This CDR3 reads CASGSYEQYF. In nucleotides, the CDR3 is TGTGCCAGCGGGTCGTACGAGCAGTACTTC.

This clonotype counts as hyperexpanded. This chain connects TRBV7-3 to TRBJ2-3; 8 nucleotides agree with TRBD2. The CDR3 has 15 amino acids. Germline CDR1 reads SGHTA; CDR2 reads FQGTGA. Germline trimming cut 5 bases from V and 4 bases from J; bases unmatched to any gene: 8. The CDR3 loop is CASSRLALSADTQYF. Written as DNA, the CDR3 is TGTGCCAGCAGCCGACTAGCGCTTTCAGCAGATACGCAGTATTTT.

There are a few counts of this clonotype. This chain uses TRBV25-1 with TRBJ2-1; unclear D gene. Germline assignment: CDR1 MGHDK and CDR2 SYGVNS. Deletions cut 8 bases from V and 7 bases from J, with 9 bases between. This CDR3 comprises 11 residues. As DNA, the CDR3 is TGTGCCAGCGGGGATTCGAATGAGCAGTTCTTC. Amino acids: CASGDSNEQFF.

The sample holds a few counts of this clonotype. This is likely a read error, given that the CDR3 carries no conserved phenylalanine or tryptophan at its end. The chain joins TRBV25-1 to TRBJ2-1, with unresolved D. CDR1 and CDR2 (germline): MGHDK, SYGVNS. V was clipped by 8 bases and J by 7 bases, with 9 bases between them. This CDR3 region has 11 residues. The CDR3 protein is CASGDSNEQFL. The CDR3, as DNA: TGTGCCAGCGGGGATTCGAATGAGCAGTTCTTA.

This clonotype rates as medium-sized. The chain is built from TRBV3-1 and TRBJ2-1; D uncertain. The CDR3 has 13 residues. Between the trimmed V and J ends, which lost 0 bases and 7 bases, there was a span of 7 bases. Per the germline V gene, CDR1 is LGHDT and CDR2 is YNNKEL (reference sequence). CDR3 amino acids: CASSQDNQNEQFF. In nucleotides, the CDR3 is TGTGCCAGCAGCCAAGATAACCAGAATGAGCAGTTCTTC.

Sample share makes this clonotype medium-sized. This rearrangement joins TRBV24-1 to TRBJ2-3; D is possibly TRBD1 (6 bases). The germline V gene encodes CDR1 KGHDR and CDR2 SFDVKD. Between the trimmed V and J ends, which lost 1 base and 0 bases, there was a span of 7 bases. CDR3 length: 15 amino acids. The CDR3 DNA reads TGTGCCACCAGTGATTTCCAGGGGAGCACAGATACGCAGTATTTT. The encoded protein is CATSDFQGSTDTQYF.

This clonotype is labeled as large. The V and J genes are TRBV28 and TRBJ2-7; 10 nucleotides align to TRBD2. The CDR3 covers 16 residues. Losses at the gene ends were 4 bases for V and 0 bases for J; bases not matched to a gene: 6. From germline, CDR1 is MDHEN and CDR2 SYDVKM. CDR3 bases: TGTGCCAGCAGTTCACTGAGCGGGAGGGCCTCCTACGAGCAGTACTTC. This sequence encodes CASSSLSGRASYEQYF.

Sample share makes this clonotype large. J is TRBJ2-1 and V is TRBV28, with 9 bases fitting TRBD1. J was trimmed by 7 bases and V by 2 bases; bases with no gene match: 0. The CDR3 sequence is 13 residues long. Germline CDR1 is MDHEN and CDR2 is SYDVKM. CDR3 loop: CASSLDRGNEQFF. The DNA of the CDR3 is TGTGCCAGCAGTTTAGACAGGGGGAATGAGCAGTTCTTC.

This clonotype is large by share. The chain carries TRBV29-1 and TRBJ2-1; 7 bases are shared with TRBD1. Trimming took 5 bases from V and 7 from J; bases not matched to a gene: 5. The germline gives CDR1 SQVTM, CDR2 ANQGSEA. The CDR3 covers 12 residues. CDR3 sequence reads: CSVTGVVNEQFF. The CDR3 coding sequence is TGCAGCGTTACAGGGGTTGTGAATGAGCAGTTCTTC.

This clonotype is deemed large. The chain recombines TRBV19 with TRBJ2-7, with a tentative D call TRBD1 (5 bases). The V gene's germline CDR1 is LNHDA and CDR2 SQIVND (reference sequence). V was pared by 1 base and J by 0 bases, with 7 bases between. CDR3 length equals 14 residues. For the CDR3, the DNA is TGTGCCAGTAGTATAGTCGACAGCTCCTACGAGCAGTACTTC. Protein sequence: CASSIVDSSYEQYF. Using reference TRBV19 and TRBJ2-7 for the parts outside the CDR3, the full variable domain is DGGITQSPKYLFRKEGQNVTLSCEQNLNHDAMYWYRQDPGQGLRLIYYSQIVNDFQKGDIAEGYSVSREKKESFPLTVTSAQKNPTAFYLCASSIVDSSYEQYFGPGTRLTVT.

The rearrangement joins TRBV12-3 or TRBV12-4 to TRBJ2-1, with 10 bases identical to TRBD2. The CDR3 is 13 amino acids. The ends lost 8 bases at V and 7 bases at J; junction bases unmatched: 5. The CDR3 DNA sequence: TGTGCCAGCGGACTAGCGGAATCGAATGAGCAGTTCTTC. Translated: CASGLAESNEQFF.